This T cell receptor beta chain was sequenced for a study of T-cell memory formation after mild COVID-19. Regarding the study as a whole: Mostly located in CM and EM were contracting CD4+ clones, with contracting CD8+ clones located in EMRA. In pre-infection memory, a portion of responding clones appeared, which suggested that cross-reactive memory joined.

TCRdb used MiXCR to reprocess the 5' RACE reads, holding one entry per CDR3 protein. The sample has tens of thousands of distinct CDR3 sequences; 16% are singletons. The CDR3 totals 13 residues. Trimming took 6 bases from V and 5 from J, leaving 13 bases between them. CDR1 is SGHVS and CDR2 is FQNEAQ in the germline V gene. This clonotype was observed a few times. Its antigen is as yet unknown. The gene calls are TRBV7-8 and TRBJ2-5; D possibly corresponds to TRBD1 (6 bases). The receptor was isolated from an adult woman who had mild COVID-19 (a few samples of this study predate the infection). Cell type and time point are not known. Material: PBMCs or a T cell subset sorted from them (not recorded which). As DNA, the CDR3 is TGTGCCAGCAGACTTACAGGGCCGGAGACCCAGTACTTC. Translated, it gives CASRLTGPETQYF.